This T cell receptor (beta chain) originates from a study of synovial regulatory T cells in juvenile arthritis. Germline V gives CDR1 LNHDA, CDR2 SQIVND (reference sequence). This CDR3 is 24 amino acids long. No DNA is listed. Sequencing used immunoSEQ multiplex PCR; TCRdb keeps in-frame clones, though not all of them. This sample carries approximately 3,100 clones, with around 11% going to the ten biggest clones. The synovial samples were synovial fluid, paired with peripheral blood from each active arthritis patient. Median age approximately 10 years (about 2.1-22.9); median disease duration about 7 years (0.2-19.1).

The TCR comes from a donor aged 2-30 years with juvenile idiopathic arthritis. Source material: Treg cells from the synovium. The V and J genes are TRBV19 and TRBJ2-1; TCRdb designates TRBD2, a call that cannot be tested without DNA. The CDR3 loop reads CASSPHLTSGSERPEVRTYNEQFF.